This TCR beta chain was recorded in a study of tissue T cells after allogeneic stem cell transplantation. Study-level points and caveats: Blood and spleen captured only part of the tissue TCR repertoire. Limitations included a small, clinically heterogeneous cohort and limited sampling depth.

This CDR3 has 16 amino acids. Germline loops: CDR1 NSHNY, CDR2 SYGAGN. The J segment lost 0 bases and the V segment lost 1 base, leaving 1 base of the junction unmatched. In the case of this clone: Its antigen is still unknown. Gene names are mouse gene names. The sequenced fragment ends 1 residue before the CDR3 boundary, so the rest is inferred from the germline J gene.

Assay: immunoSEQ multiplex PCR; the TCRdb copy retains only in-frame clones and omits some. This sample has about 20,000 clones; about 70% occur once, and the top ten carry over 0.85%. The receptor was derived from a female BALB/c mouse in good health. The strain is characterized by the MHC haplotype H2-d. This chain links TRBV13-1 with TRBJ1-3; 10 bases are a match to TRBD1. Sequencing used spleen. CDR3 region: CASSDRDRGSGNTLYF. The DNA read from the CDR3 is TGTGCCAGCAGTGATAGGGACAGGGGTTCTGGAAATACGCTCTAT.